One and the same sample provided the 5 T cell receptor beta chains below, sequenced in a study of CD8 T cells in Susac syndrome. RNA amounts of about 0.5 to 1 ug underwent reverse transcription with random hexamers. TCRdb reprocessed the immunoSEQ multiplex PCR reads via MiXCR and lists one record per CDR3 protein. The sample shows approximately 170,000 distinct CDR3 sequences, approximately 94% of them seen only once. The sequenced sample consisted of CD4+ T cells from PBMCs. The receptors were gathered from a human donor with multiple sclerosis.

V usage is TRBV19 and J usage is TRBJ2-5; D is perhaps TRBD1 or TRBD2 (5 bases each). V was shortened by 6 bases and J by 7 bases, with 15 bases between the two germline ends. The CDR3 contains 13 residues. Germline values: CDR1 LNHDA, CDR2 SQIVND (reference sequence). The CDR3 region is CASSNRFEGTQYF. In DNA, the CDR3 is TGTGCCAGTAGCAACAGGTTCGAGGGGACCCAGTACTTC.

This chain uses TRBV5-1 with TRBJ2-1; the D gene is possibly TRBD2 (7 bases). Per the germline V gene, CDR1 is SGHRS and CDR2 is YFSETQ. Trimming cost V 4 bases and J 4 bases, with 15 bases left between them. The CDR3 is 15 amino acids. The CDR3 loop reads CASSEQGGGYNEQFF. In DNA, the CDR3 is TGCGCCAGCAGCGAACAAGGGGGAGGGTACAATGAGCAGTTCTTC.

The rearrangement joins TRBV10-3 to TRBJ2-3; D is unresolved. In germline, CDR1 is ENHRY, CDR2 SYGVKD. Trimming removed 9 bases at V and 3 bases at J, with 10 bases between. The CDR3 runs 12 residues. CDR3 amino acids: CAIEGETDTQYF. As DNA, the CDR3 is TGTGCCATTGAAGGAGAAACAGATACGCAGTATTTT.

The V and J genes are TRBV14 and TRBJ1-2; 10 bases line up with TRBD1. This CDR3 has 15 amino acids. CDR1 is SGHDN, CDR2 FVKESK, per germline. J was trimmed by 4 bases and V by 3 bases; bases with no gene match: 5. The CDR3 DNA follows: TGTGCCAGCAGCCACGCTGACAGGGGGCCCTATGGCTACACCTTC. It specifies CASSHADRGPYGYTF.

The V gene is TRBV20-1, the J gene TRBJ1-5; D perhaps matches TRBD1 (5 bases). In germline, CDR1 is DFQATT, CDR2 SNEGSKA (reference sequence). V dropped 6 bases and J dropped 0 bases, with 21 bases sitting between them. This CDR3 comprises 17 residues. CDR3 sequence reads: CSARGPGTDYSNQPQHF. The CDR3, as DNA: TGCAGTGCACGAGGGCCCGGGACGGATTATAGCAATCAGCCCCAGCATTTT.